This T cell receptor beta chain was captured in a study of blood T cell repertoires in COVID-19. Study-level background: From the United States, Italy and Spain came samples of acute and convalescent COVID-19. T cells, B-cell-depleted T cells, or PBMCs provided the cDNA or gDNA that served as material.

Here immunoSEQ multiplex PCR was the method, and the copy in TCRdb shows in-frame clones only, minus some. The sample carries over 60,000 clones, roughly 92% recorded once. Germline V gives CDR1 SGHDT, CDR2 YYEEEE. V trimming: 1 base; J trimming: 0 bases; junction bases outside the gene matches: 10. The CDR3 has 18 residues. This TCR was recovered from a human donor in a cohort sampled during active COVID-19. Sequencing was performed on peripheral blood. The chain joins TRBV5-6 to TRBJ2-3, with 8 bases identical to TRBD2. The CDR3 DNA sequence: TGTGCCAGCAGCTTGCCGCCACTTAGCGGGACTAGCACAGATACGCAGTATTTT. This encodes CASSLPPLSGTSTDTQYF.